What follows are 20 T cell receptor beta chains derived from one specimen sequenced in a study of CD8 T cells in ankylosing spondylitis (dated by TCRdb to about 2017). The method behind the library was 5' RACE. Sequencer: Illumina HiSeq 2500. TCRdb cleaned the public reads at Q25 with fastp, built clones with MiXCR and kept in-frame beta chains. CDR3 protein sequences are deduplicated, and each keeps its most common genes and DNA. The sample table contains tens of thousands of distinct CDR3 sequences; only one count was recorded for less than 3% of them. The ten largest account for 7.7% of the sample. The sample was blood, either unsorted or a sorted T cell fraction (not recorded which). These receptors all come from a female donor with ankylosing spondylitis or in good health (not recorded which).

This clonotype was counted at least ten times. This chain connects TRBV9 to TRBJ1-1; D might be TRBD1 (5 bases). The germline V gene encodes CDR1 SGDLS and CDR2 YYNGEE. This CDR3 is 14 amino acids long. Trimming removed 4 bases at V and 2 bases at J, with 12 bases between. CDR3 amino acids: CASSPRTSNTEAFF. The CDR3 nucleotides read TGTGCCAGCAGCCCTCGGACAAGTAACACTGAAGCTTTCTTT.

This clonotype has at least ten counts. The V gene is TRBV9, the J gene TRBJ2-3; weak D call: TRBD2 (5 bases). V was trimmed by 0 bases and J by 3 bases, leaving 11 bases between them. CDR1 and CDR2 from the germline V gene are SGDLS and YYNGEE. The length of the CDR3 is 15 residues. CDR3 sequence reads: CASSVVTSLTDTQYF. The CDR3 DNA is TGTGCCAGCAGCGTAGTTACTAGTTTAACAGATACGCAGTATTTT.

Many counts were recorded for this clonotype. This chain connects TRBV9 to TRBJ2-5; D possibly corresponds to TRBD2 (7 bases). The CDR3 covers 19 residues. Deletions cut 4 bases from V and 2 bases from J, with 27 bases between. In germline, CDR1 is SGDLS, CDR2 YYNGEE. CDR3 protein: CASSWGLAVTRREQETQYF. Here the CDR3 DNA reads TGTGCCAGCAGCTGGGGGCTGGCAGTGACACGGCGGGAGCAAGAGACCCAGTACTTC.

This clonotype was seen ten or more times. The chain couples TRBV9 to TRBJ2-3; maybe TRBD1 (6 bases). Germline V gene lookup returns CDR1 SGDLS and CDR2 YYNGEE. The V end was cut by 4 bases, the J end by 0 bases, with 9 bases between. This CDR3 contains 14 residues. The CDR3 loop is CASSRTASTDTQYF. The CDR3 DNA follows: TGTGCCAGCAGCCGGACAGCTAGCACAGATACGCAGTATTTT.

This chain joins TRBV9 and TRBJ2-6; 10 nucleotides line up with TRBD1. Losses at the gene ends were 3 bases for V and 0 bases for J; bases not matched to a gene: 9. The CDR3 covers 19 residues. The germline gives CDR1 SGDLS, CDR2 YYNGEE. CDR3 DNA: TGTGCCAGCAGCGCGGACCGACAGGGGGCAAGCTCTGGGGCCAACGTCCTGACTTTC. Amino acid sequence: CASSADRQGASSGANVLTF.

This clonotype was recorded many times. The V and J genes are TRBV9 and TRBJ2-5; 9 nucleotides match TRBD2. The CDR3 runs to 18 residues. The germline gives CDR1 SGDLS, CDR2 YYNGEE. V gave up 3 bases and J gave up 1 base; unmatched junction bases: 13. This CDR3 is CASSASLPAGGGQETQYF. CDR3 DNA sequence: TGTGCCAGCAGCGCTTCACTACCGGCGGGAGGGGGCCAAGAGACCCAGTACTTC.

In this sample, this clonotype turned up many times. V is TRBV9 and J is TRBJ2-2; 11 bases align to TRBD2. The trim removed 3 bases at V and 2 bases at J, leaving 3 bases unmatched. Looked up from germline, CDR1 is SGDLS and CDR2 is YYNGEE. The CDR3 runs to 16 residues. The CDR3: CASSETSGSNTGELFF. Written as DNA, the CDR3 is TGTGCCAGCAGCGAAACTAGCGGGAGTAACACCGGGGAGCTGTTTTTT.

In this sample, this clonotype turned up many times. CDR3 loop: CASSASDRPQETQYF. The CDR3 DNA is TGTGCCAGCAGCGCCTCGGACAGGCCGCAAGAGACCCAGTACTTC. The rearrangement links TRBV9 to TRBJ2-5; the match to TRBD1 covers 7 bases. V dropped 3 bases and J dropped 2; count of bases not matched to a gene: 7. The CDR3 is made up of 15 amino acids. Germline V gene sequence: CDR1 SGDLS, CDR2 YYNGEE.

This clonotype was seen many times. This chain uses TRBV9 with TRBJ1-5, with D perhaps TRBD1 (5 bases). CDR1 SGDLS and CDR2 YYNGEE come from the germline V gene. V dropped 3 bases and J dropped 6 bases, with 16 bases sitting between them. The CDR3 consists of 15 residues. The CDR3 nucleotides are TGTGCCAGCAGCGGTACAGGCGTTCTAGTTCAGCCCCAGCATTTT. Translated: CASSGTGVLVQPQHF.

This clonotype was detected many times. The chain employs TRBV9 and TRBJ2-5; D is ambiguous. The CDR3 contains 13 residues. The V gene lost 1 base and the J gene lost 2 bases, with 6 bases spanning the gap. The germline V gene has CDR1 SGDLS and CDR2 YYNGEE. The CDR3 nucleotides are TGTGCCAGCAGCGTAACTATGCAAGAGACCCAGTACTTC. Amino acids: CASSVTMQETQYF. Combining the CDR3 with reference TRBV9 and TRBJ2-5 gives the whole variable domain DSGVTQTPKHLITATGQRVTLRCSPRSGDLSVYWYQQSLDQGLQFLIQYYNGEERAKGNILERFSAQQFPDLHSELNLSSLELGDSALYFCASSVTMQETQYFGPGTRLLVL.

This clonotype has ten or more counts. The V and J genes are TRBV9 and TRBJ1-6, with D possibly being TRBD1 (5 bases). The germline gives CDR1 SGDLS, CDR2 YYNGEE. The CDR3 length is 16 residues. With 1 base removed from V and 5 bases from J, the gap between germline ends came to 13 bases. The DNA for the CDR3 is TGTGCCAGCAGCGTATTTAGCGCGACAGATAATTCACCCCTCCACTTT. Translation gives CASSVFSATDNSPLHF.

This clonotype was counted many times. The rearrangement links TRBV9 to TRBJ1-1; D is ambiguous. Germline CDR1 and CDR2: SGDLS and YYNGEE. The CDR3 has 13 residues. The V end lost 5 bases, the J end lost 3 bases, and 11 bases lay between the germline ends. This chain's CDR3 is CASSAVADTEAFF. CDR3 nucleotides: TGTGCCAGCAGTGCCGTGGCAGACACTGAAGCTTTCTTT.

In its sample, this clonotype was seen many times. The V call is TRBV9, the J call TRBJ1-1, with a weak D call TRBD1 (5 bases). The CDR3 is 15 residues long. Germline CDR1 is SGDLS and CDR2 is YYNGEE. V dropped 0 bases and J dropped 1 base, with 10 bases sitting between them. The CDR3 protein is CASSVGRGRNTEAFF. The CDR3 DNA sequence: TGTGCCAGCAGCGTAGGGAGGGGAAGGAACACTGAAGCTTTCTTT.

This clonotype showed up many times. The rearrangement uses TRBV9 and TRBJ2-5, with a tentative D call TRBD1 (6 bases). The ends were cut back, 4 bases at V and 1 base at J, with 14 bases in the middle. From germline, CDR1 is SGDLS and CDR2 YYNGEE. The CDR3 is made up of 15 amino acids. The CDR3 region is CASSPRTASQETQYF. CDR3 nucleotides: TGTGCCAGCAGCCCCCGGACAGCCTCCCAAGAGACCCAGTACTTC.

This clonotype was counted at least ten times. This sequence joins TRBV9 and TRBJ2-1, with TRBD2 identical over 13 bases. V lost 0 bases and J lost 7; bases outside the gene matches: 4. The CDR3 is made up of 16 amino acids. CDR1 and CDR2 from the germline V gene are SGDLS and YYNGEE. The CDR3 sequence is CASSVGTSGSRNEQFF. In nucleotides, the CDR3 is TGTGCCAGCAGCGTAGGGACTAGCGGGAGTCGTAATGAGCAGTTCTTC.

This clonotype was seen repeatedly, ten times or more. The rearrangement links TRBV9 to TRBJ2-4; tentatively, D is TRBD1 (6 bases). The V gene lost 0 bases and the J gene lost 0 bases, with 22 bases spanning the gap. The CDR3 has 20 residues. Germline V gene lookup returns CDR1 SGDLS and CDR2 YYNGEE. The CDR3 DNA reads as TGTGCCAGCAGCGTAGCTACAGGGCTGGACAGAAATAAAGCCAAAAACATTCAGTACTTC. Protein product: CASSVATGLDRNKAKNIQYF.

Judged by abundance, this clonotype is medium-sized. CDR3: CASSVEGFQETQYF. CDR3 coding DNA: TGTGCCAGCAGCGTAGAGGGCTTCCAAGAGACCCAGTACTTC. The chain links TRBV9 to TRBJ2-5; D uncertain. In germline, CDR1 is SGDLS, CDR2 YYNGEE. CDR3 length equals 14 residues. V lost 0 bases to trimming and J lost 1 base, with 7 bases between them.

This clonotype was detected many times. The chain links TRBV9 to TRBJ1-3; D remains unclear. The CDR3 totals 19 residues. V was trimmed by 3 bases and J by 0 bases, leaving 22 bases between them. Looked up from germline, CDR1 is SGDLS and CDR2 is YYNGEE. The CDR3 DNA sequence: TGTGCCAGCAGCGCCGGCTCGAACAGTTGGACTTCCTCTGGAAACACCATATATTTT. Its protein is CASSAGSNSWTSSGNTIYF.

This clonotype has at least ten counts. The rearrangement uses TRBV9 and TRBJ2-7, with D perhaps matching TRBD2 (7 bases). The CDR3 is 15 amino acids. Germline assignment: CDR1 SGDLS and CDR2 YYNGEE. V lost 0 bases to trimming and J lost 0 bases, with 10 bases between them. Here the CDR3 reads CASSVAGGSSYEQYF. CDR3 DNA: TGTGCCAGCAGCGTAGCGGGGGGCTCCTCCTACGAGCAGTACTTC.

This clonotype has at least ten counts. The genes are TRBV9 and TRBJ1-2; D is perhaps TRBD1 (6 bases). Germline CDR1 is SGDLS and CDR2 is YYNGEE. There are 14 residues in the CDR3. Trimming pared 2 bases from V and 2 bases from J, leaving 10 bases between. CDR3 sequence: CASSVRTANYGYTF. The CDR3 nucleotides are TGTGCCAGCAGCGTCAGGACAGCAAACTATGGCTACACCTTC.